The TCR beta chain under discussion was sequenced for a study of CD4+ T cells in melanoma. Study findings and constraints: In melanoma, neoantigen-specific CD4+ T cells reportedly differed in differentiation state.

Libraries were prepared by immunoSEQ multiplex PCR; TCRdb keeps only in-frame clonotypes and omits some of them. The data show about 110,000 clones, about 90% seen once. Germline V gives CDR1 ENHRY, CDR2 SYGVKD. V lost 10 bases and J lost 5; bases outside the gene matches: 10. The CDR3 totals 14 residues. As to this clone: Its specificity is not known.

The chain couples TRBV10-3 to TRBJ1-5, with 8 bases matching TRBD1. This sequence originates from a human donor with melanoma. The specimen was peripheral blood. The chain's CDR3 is CASQGASRHQPQHF. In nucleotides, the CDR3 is TGTGCCAGCCAGGGGGCCAGCCGACATCAGCCCCAGCATTTT.